This record looks at one T cell receptor beta chain sequence and its context. Its antigen remains unknown. T lymphocytes (CD4+ and CD8+) were sorted from PBMCs. The data were taken from a study of CD8+ T cells in alopecia areata. Study-level background: Tofacitinib administration persisted for 6 to 18 months, succeeded by 6 months off drug. Study findings and constraints: When scalp samples are sequenced, resident alphabeta T cells of normal skin are also captured.

RNA, once extracted, was reverse transcribed into cDNA for use as the sequencing template. Clones were sequenced by immunoSEQ multiplex PCR, and TCRdb holds only the in-frame ones, with some missing. The sample lists some 170,000 clones; about 60% were seen once. Germline V gene lookup returns CDR1 GTSNPN and CDR2 SVGIG (reference sequence). Trimming took 2 bases from V and 8 from J; bases not matched to a gene: 6. This CDR3 region has 14 residues. This TCR was sampled from a human donor with alopecia areata. The chain links TRBV30 to TRBJ1-4; 9 nucleotides line up with TRBD1. The source material was CD4+ T cells sorted from blood, sampled at week 0. CDR3 nucleotides: TGTGCCTGGAGTCTTGGGACAGGGCCGGAAAAACTGTTTTTT. Translating gives CAWSLGTGPEKLFF.